The subject of this entry is one TCR beta chain. What it binds is unknown. The sample holds other DNA sequences that translate to the same CDR3. These data originate in a study of shared clonotypes between healthy human individuals. Study outcomes and limitations: Exclusively blood specimens were collected; tissue repertoires likely differ. What limited the represented genetic and exposure-history diversity was the small number of donors.

This CDR3 region has 13 residues. V trimming: 5 bases; J trimming: 2 bases; junction bases outside the gene matches: 2. Germline CDR1 and CDR2: MDHEN and SYDVKM. The test was conducted at deep level. Using ten immunoSEQ deep assay plates, investigators sequenced unsorted PBMC DNA. Sequenced by immunoSEQ multiplex PCR; TCRdb stores in-frame clones only, minus some. The data show about 560,000 clones, around three quarters seen once. Sequences were obtained from PBMCs. This TCR derives from a woman between 40 and 55 years old in good health. Some clones in this sample may be carry-over from other donors' samples. The chain links TRBV28 to TRBJ2-7; 8 bases match TRBD1. CDR3 sequence: CASSTGGPYEQYF. The CDR3 DNA sequence: TGTGCCAGCAGTACAGGGGGGCCCTACGAGCAGTACTTC.